The 28 T cell receptor beta chains listed next were all sequenced from one sample in a study of blood T cell repertoires in COVID-19. The data were produced by immunoSEQ multiplex PCR, yet TCRdb's version contains in-frame clones alone and is incomplete. In the table there are about 160,000 clones, 70% to 90% of which are singletons. Sequences were obtained from peripheral blood. All receptors derive from a woman in her 70s with acute or convalescent COVID-19.

This clone was observed a single time. V and J are TRBV7-3 and TRBJ2-1; 8 nucleotides align to TRBD1. This CDR3 comprises 15 residues. J lost 1 base, V lost 6 bases, and 5 bases had no gene match. Germline assignment: CDR1 SGHTA and CDR2 FQGTGA. The CDR3 coding sequence is TGTGCCAGCAGTTCTGACAGGGGATCCTACAATGAGCAGTTCTTC. This codes for CASSSDRGSYNEQFF.

CDR3 amino acids: CASRVTSGSTDTQYF. The CDR3, as DNA: TGTGCCAGCAGGGTTACTAGCGGGAGTACAGATACGCAGTATTTT. The chain carries TRBV7-8 and TRBJ2-3; 11 bases agree with TRBD2. Per the germline V gene, CDR1 is SGHVS and CDR2 is FQNEAQ. The CDR3 contains 15 residues. V shed 6 bases and J 3 bases; nucleotides not matched to a gene: 5. Full variable domain (remainder filled in from reference TRBV7-8 and TRBJ2-3): GAGVSQSPRYKVAKRGQDVALRCDPISGHVSLFWYQQALGQGPEFLTYFQNEAQLDKSGLPSDRFFAERPEGSVSTLKIQRTQQEDSAVYLCASRVTSGSTDTQYFGPGTRLTVL.

V gene TRBV7-3 combines with J gene TRBJ2-3; possibly TRBD1 for D (6 bases). With 2 bases removed from V and 4 bases from J, the gap between germline ends came to 7 bases. CDR1 is SGHTA, CDR2 FQGTGA, per germline. This CDR3 has 13 amino acids. The CDR3 protein is CASSLAGADTQYF. The CDR3 bases are TGTGCCAGCAGCTTAGCAGGGGCAGATACGCAGTATTTT.

Here the CDR3 DNA reads TGTGCCAGCAGTTTAAAAGGCGGGGGTACCCTGGGCACTGAAGCTTTCTTT. Protein sequence: CASSLKGGGTLGTEAFF. The chain joins TRBV27 to TRBJ1-1; D might be TRBD1 (5 bases). This CDR3 contains 17 residues. CDR1 is MNHEY, CDR2 SMNVEV, per germline (reference sequence). V gave up 2 bases and J gave up 4 bases, with 20 bases separating them.

The chain employs TRBV5-1 and TRBJ1-1, with D possibly matching TRBD1 (5 bases). Trimming took off 7 bases at V and 8 bases at J, with 21 bases between the two ends. Germline-derived CDR1 and CDR2 are SGHRS and YFSETQ. The CDR3 has 14 residues. The CDR3 is CASAPGGKLSEAFF. The CDR3 DNA sequence: TGCGCCAGCGCACCGGGGGGGAAACTTTCCGAAGCTTTCTTT.

The chain employs TRBV5-5 and TRBJ2-7; TRBD2 might be the D (5 bases). V lost 2 bases and J 3 bases, leaving 15 bases between the germline ends. The CDR3 runs 15 residues. Germline-derived CDR1 and CDR2 are SGHKS and YYEKEE (reference sequence). The CDR3 DNA sequence: TGTGCCAGCAGCTTTAGCACCGAGAGGGTCTACGAGCAGTACTTC. Translation gives CASSFSTERVYEQYF.

The chain recombines TRBV28 with TRBJ1-5, with 10 bases identical to TRBD1. The J segment lost 5 bases and the V segment lost 3 bases, leaving 4 bases of the junction unmatched. Germline lookup yields CDR1 MDHEN and CDR2 SYDVKM. The CDR3 length is 15 residues. The CDR3 reads CASSFLGQGYQPQHF. CDR3 bases: TGTGCCAGCAGTTTTTTGGGACAGGGGTATCAGCCCCAGCATTTT.

The chain recombines TRBV11-2 with TRBJ2-1; 10 bases are a match to TRBD1. The CDR3 is 15 residues long. Per germline, CDR1 SGHAT and CDR2 FQNNGV. The J segment lost 8 bases and the V segment lost 5 bases, leaving 9 bases of the junction unmatched. The CDR3 protein is CASSRTGGIGYEQFF. Here the CDR3 DNA reads TGTGCCAGCAGCAGGACAGGGGGAATCGGGTATGAGCAGTTCTTC. The full variable domain, completed using reference TRBV11-2 and TRBJ2-1, is EAGVAQSPRYKIIEKRQSVAFWCNPISGHATLYWYQQILGQGPKLLIQFQNNGVVDDSQLPKDRFSAERLKGVDSTLKIQPAKLEDSAVYLCASSRTGGIGYEQFFGPGTRLTVL.

V usage is TRBV15 and J usage is TRBJ2-3; 9 nucleotides align to TRBD2. The germline V gene encodes CDR1 LNHNV and CDR2 YYDKDF (reference sequence). The CDR3 length is 17 residues. Trimming cost V 3 bases and J 1 base; bases outside gene matches: 8. The DNA of the CDR3 is TGTGCCACCAGCAGGGGGGCTAGCGGGGTGGGCACAGATACGCAGTATTTT. As protein: CATSRGASGVGTDTQYF.

The gene calls are TRBV7-9 and TRBJ2-7; 9 positions match TRBD2. The germline gives CDR1 SEHNR, CDR2 FQNEAQ (reference sequence). This CDR3 region has 15 residues. The V and J ends lost 5 bases and 0 bases, in that order; junction bases with no gene match: 5. Here the CDR3 reads CASSETSGSSYEQYF. For the CDR3, the DNA is TGTGCCAGCAGCGAGACTAGCGGTAGCTCCTACGAGCAGTACTTC.

V gene TRBV2 combines with J gene TRBJ2-7, with 7 bases aligning to TRBD2. V gave up 1 base and J gave up 0 bases; unmatched junction bases: 9. The CDR3 covers 17 residues. The germline gives CDR1 SNHLY, CDR2 FYNNEI. The CDR3 nucleotides read TGTGCCAGCAGTGAAGGGGAGGGGCGAAATAGCTCCTACGAGCAGTACTTC. Protein: CASSEGEGRNSSYEQYF.

The chain has TRBV3-1 (or the pseudogene TRBV3-2) and TRBJ2-6; tentative D call: TRBD2 (6 bases). Per germline, CDR1 LGHDT and CDR2 YNNKEL (reference sequence). The CDR3 sequence is 14 residues long. Between the trimmed V and J ends, which lost 8 bases and 2 bases, there was a span of 10 bases. The CDR3 spells CASRGAPGANVLTF. The CDR3 nucleotides read TGTGCCAGCCGCGGGGCTCCTGGGGCCAACGTCCTGACTTTC.

The chain joins TRBV29-1 to TRBJ2-7; possible D gene TRBD2, 5 bases. V lost 2 bases and J 3 bases, leaving 17 bases between the germline ends. Germline V lookup: CDR1 SQVTM, CDR2 ANQGSEA. CDR3 size: 15 residues. The CDR3 sequence is CSVEFGREVNYEQYF. In DNA, the CDR3 is TGCAGCGTTGAATTCGGCCGGGAAGTCAACTACGAGCAGTACTTC.

The chain combines TRBV6-2 or TRBV6-3 with TRBJ2-6, with 9 bases identical to TRBD1. Germline values: CDR1 MNHEY, CDR2 SVGEGT. This CDR3 comprises 21 residues. V gave up 4 bases and J gave up 1 base; unmatched junction bases: 17. The CDR3 is CASSSPMTGGLLGSGANVLTF. The CDR3 DNA reads TGTGCCAGCAGTTCGCCGATGACAGGGGGATTATTAGGTTCTGGGGCCAACGTCCTGACTTTC.

This chain connects TRBV4-3 to TRBJ1-3; TRBD1 aligns across 7 bases. V was pared by 0 bases and J by 7 bases, with 18 bases of the junction left unmatched. The CDR3 is 19 residues long. CDR1 and CDR2 from the germline V gene are LGHNA and YSLEER. The chain's CDR3 is CASSQEPATVGTVLNTIYF. DNA of the CDR3: TGCGCCAGCAGCCAAGAGCCCGCTACCGTCGGGACAGTTTTGAACACCATATATTTT.

The CDR3 is CASSESPGISQPQHF. In DNA, the CDR3 is TGTGCCAGCAGCGAAAGCCCGGGGATTTCTCAGCCCCAGCATTTT. This chain connects TRBV5-5 to TRBJ1-5; D not certain. Trimming removed 4 bases from V and 6 bases from J, with 17 bases in between. The CDR3 consists of 15 residues. The germline gives CDR1 SGHKS, CDR2 YYEKEE (reference sequence).

The rearrangement links TRBV6-2 or TRBV6-3 to TRBJ1-2, with TRBD1 matching over 8 bases. The CDR3 is 14 residues long. The germline V gene has CDR1 MNHEY and CDR2 SVGEGT. V lost 2 bases, J lost 4 bases, and 3 bases stayed unmatched. The CDR3 reads CASSYKTGGYGYTF. The CDR3 coding sequence is TGTGCCAGCAGTTACAAAACAGGGGGCTATGGCTACACCTTC.

J is TRBJ2-1 and V is TRBV2, with a possible D match to TRBD1 (6 bases). This CDR3 region has 14 residues. V lost 6 bases to trimming and J lost 8 bases, with 17 bases between them. Per germline, CDR1 SNHLY and CDR2 FYNNEI. The CDR3 protein is CASRWGRGKDEQFF. CDR3 DNA sequence: TGTGCCAGCAGGTGGGGCAGGGGCAAAGATGAGCAGTTCTTC.

The chain joins TRBV11-3 to TRBJ2-5; no reliable D call. Germline lookup yields CDR1 SGHNT and CDR2 YENEEA. The length of the CDR3 is 13 residues. V shed 1 base and J shed 3 bases, with 6 bases lying between them. The CDR3: CASSLGQEETQYF. The CDR3 DNA follows: TGTGCCAGCAGCTTAGGTCAGGAAGAGACCCAGTACTTC.

This clone was counted between two and nine times. The genes are TRBV5-4 and TRBJ2-3; TRBD1 is a possible D gene (5 bases). Per the germline V gene, CDR1 is SGHNT and CDR2 is YYREEE (reference sequence). This CDR3 is built from 12 residues. Trimming shortened V by 4 bases and J by 6 bases, and 9 bases separated the two germline ends. Here the CDR3 DNA reads TGTGCCAGCAGCCAGGGAATCGATACGCAGTATTTT. Translated: CASSQGIDTQYF.

The rearrangement joins TRBV20-1 to TRBJ2-5, with D unresolved. The germline gives CDR1 DFQATT, CDR2 SNEGSKA (reference sequence). Between the trimmed V and J ends, which lost 0 bases and 5 bases, there was a span of 4 bases. CDR3 length equals 11 residues. CDR3 DNA: TGCAGTGCTAGAGATCATGAGACCCAGTACTTC. Protein: CSARDHETQYF.

The chain is built from TRBV15 and TRBJ1-4; D call uncertain. There are 17 residues in the CDR3. V was cut by 3 bases and J by 0 bases, with 14 bases left in between. CDR1 is LNHNV and CDR2 is YYDKDF in the germline V gene (reference sequence). CDR3 sequence (DNA): TGTGCCACCAGCAGGCCCAGGTCCCTTGCAACTAATGAAAAACTGTTTTTT. Protein: CATSRPRSLATNEKLFF.

The J gene is TRBJ2-7, the V gene TRBV10-3; 7 nucleotides agree with TRBD2. Germline CDR1 reads ENHRY; CDR2 reads SYGVKD. The CDR3 runs 14 residues. J gave up 3 bases and V 6 bases, and 8 bases lay outside the gene matches. CDR3 nucleotide sequence: TGTGCCATCAGGTCCGGGACTACCCACTACGAGCAGTACTTC. Amino acid sequence: CAIRSGTTHYEQYF.

This clone was recorded only once. The chain is built from TRBV19 and TRBJ2-2; 7 bases are a match to TRBD2. CDR3 length: 14 amino acids. Germline loops: CDR1 LNHDA, CDR2 SQIVND (reference sequence). V trimming: 9 bases; J trimming: 3 bases; junction bases outside the gene matches: 7. CDR3 amino acids: CASSRLADTGELFF. The CDR3 DNA reads as TGTGCCAGCTCGAGGCTAGCGGACACCGGGGAGCTGTTTTTT.

This rearrangement joins TRBV11-2 to TRBJ2-3, with no clear D. V shed 5 bases and J shed 3 bases, with 9 bases lying between them. The CDR3 spans 13 residues. CDR1 is SGHAT and CDR2 is FQNNGV in the germline V gene. CDR3 sequence (DNA): TGTGCCAGCAGCGATACTACGACAGATACGCAGTATTTT. Its protein is CASSDTTTDTQYF.

The chain combines TRBV2 with TRBJ1-1; D may be TRBD1 (5 bases). The CDR3 loop spans 14 amino acids. The V end lost 3 bases, the J end lost 4 bases, and 12 bases lay between the germline ends. Per the germline V gene, CDR1 is SNHLY and CDR2 is FYNNEI. The CDR3 bases are TGTGCCAGCAGTGACGGACCAAGGGGCACTGAAGCTTTCTTT. It is translated as CASSDGPRGTEAFF.

The V gene is TRBV11-3, the J gene TRBJ2-1, with TRBD1 identical over 7 bases. J gave up 3 bases and V 5 bases, and 4 bases lay outside the gene matches. CDR1 is SGHNT, CDR2 YENEEA, per germline. The CDR3 runs to 14 residues. The chain's CDR3 is CASSTRTGYNEQFF. CDR3 DNA sequence: TGTGCCAGCAGCACAAGGACAGGCTACAATGAGCAGTTCTTC.

The chain is built from TRBV28 and TRBJ1-3; no reliable D call. There are 12 residues in the CDR3. Germline V gene sequence: CDR1 MDHEN, CDR2 SYDVKM. V dropped 3 bases and J dropped 2 bases, with 2 bases sitting between them. The CDR3 DNA sequence: TGTGCCAGCAGTTTCGCTGGAAACACCATATATTTT. Its protein product is CASSFAGNTIYF.